What follows are 16 T cell receptor beta chains derived from one specimen sequenced in a study of shared clonotypes between healthy human individuals (dated by TCRdb to the early 2020s). Receptor libraries were prepared by the immunoSEQ multiplex PCR assay. TCRdb mirrors the immuneACCESS table, restricted to in-frame sequences. Some clones are absent from its copies; in checked studies, under half trace to an unresolved V gene, and the reason for the others is unknown. Across this sample there are about 1.5 million clones, with roughly 96% seen only once. 1.2% of the sample is held by the ten biggest clonotypes. Sequencing was done on a sample of naive CD4+ T cells sorted from blood. The cell subset or site label here, explained by the study, means: CD45RA+ positively selected. These receptors were collected from a man aged 30 to 39 in good health.

V is TRBV28 and J is TRBJ2-6; tentatively, D is TRBD1 or TRBD2 (5 bases each). Germline assignment: CDR1 MDHEN and CDR2 SYDVKM. V lost 10 bases and J 0 bases, leaving 10 bases between the germline ends. CDR3 length: 14 amino acids. Written as DNA, the CDR3 is TGTGCCATCGGGGCGAACTCTGGGGCCAACGTCCTGACTTTC. This encodes CAIGANSGANVLTF. The variable domain in full, completed from reference TRBV28 and TRBJ2-6, reads DVKVTQSSRYLVKRTGEKVFLECVQDMDHENMFWYRQDPGLGLRLIYFSYDVKMKEKGDIPEGYSVSREKKERFSLILESASTNQTSMYLCAIGANSGANVLTFGAGSRLTVL.

The chain is built from TRBV5-1 and TRBJ2-5; 9 bases are shared with TRBD1. The V and J ends lost 2 bases and 4 bases, in that order; junction bases with no gene match: 3. This CDR3 spans 14 amino acids. Looked up from germline, CDR1 is SGHRS and CDR2 is YFSETQ. Written as DNA, the CDR3 is TGCGCCAGCAGCTTCGGGACAGGGCTAGAGACCCAGTACTTC. It specifies CASSFGTGLETQYF.

V usage is TRBV6-1 and J usage is TRBJ2-1; 7 bases are a match to TRBD1. The CDR3 totals 14 residues. After removal of 4 bases from V and 2 bases from J, the junction contained 2 bases not matched to a gene. Germline V gene data show CDR1 as MNHNS and CDR2 as SASEGT. The CDR3 loop reads CASSVRGTYNEQFF. The CDR3 DNA reads as TGTGCCAGCAGTGTCAGGGGGACCTACAATGAGCAGTTCTTC.

As for this clone: The sample holds other DNA sequences that translate to the same CDR3. The chain is built from TRBV9 and TRBJ1-2; D is ambiguous. CDR3 size: 13 residues. Trimming shortened V by 0 bases and J by 2 bases, and 5 bases separated the two germline ends. Germline CDR1 is SGDLS and CDR2 is YYNGEE. Written as DNA, the CDR3 is TGTGCCAGCAGCGTAGGTCAGAACTATGGCTACACCTTC. Encoded protein: CASSVGQNYGYTF. The full variable domain, its missing parts supplied by reference TRBV9 and TRBJ1-2, is DSGVTQTPKHLITATGQRVTLRCSPRSGDLSVYWYQQSLDQGLQFLIQYYNGEERAKGNILERFSAQQFPDLHSELNLSSLELGDSALYFCASSVGQNYGYTFGSGTRLTVV.

Points on this clone: This sample includes further DNA sequences coding for the same CDR3. This chain connects TRBV18 to TRBJ2-5, with D uncertain. This CDR3 spans 13 amino acids. Germline V gene sequence: CDR1 KGHSH, CDR2 LQKENI. Trimming pared 6 bases from V and 0 bases from J, leaving 8 bases between. This CDR3 reads CASSPSYQETQYF. CDR3 DNA sequence: TGTGCCAGCTCCCCATCTTACCAAGAGACCCAGTACTTC.

The chain employs TRBV18 and TRBJ2-7; 12 bases map to TRBD2. CDR1 KGHSH and CDR2 LQKENI come from the germline V gene. Unmatched junction bases numbered 10, after V lost 1 base and J lost 0 bases. This CDR3 is 19 amino acids long. This CDR3 is CASSPRGPSGRGASYEQYF. CDR3 sequence (DNA): TGTGCCAGCTCACCACGGGGTCCTAGCGGGAGGGGTGCCTCCTACGAGCAGTACTTC.

The gene calls are TRBV7-3 and TRBJ2-3, with D uncertain. V dropped 5 bases and J dropped 3 bases, with 9 bases sitting between them. CDR3 length equals 13 residues. Per germline, CDR1 SGHTA and CDR2 FQGTGA. The CDR3 reads CASSPSSTDTQYF. The DNA for the CDR3 is TGTGCCAGCAGCCCTAGTAGTACAGATACGCAGTATTTT.

J is TRBJ2-2 and V is TRBV28; D remains ambiguous. The V and J ends lost 1 base and 6 bases respectively, with 9 bases between them. This CDR3 spans 14 amino acids. In germline, CDR1 is MDHEN, CDR2 SYDVKM. The CDR3 sequence: CASSLLSSPGELFF. CDR3 DNA: TGTGCCAGCAGTTTATTATCGTCCCCCGGGGAGCTGTTTTTT.

The CDR3 protein is CASSSDSGDTQYF. Here the CDR3 DNA reads TGTGCCAGCAGCTCAGACTCGGGGGATACGCAGTATTTT. The V gene is TRBV11-1, the J gene TRBJ2-3; weak D call: TRBD2 (5 bases). CDR1 and CDR2 (germline): SGHAT, FQDESV (reference sequence). V was clipped by 4 bases and J by 6 bases, with 11 bases between them. The CDR3 is made up of 13 amino acids.

This chain uses TRBV7-9 with TRBJ2-7; no clear D gene. This CDR3 spans 12 amino acids. Trimming pared 5 bases from V and 2 bases from J, leaving 7 bases between. Germline CDR1 and CDR2: SEHNR and FQNEAQ (reference sequence). Here the CDR3 DNA reads TGTGCCAGCAGCCGAGCAACCTACGAGCAGTACTTC. Its protein product is CASSRATYEQYF.

This clone was seen only once. The chain carries TRBV7-9 and TRBJ1-4; no firm D call. Germline values: CDR1 SEHNR, CDR2 FQNEAQ (reference sequence). This CDR3 is built from 14 residues. Deletions cut 5 bases from V and 8 bases from J, with 15 bases between. Here the CDR3 reads CASSVRETREKLFF. In DNA form, the CDR3 reads TGTGCCAGCAGCGTTAGAGAGACAAGGGAAAAACTGTTTTTT.

V and J are TRBV19 and TRBJ2-3; D uncertain. CDR3 size: 14 residues. V was cut by 8 bases and J by 1 base, with 13 bases left in between. The germline CDR1 and CDR2 sequences are LNHDA and SQIVND (reference sequence). The CDR3 protein is CASRPTSRTDTQYF. CDR3 nucleotide sequence: TGTGCCAGTCGGCCAACCAGCCGCACAGATACGCAGTATTTT. Full variable domain (outside the CDR3, taken from reference TRBV19 and TRBJ2-3): DGGITQSPKYLFRKEGQNVTLSCEQNLNHDAMYWYRQDPGQGLRLIYYSQIVNDFQKGDIAEGYSVSREKKESFPLTVTSAQKNPTAFYLCASRPTSRTDTQYFGPGTRLTVL.

The V call is TRBV15, the J call TRBJ2-1; D not resolved. Germline CDR1 reads LNHNV; CDR2 reads YYDKDF (reference sequence). The V and J ends lost 8 bases and 7 bases respectively, with 15 bases between them. This CDR3 spans 13 amino acids. The CDR3 coding sequence is TGTGCCACCGGCGCTACGGTATTGAATGAGCAGTTCTTC. It encodes CATGATVLNEQFF.

The V and J genes are TRBV7-7 and TRBJ2-2, with 10 bases lining up with TRBD2. The CDR3 length is 15 residues. CDR1 is SSHAT and CDR2 is FNYEAQ in the germline V gene (reference sequence). As DNA, the CDR3 is TGTGCTAGCGGAAGGACTAGCGGGAACACCGGGGAGCTGTTTTTT. Its translation is CASGRTSGNTGELFF. The variable domain in full, with the rest retrieved from reference TRBV7-7 and TRBJ2-2, is GAGVSQSPRYKVTKRGQDVTLRCDPISSHATLYWYQQALGQGPEFLTYFNYEAQPDKSGLPSDRFSAERPEGSISTLTIQRTEQRDSAMYRCASGRTSGNTGELFFGEGSRLTVL.

This chain joins TRBV5-1 and TRBJ1-2; TRBD1 is a possible D gene (5 bases). Germline lookup yields CDR1 SGHRS and CDR2 YFSETQ. V was clipped by 4 bases and J by 0 bases, with 19 bases between them. CDR3 length: 17 residues. This chain's CDR3 is CASSQDNTMTPNYGYTF. The DNA of the CDR3 is TGCGCCAGCAGCCAGGACAATACTATGACACCTAACTATGGCTACACCTTC.

The rearrangement joins TRBV5-4 to TRBJ2-3, with D hard to call. V lost 4 bases, J lost 1 base, and 10 bases lay in between. CDR3 length equals 14 residues. CDR1 is SGHNT and CDR2 is YYREEE in the germline V gene (reference sequence). The CDR3 here is CASSPAEGTDTQYF. CDR3 DNA: TGTGCCAGCAGCCCTGCCGAGGGCACAGATACGCAGTATTTT.